A selection of T cell receptor beta chains follows, all from one sample in a study of T-cell memory formation after mild COVID-19. TCRdb processed the 5' RACE reads anew with MiXCR; each CDR3 protein has one entry. The sample shows fewer than 150,000 distinct CDR3 sequences, 22% of them seen only once. The material sequenced was PBMCs or a T cell subset sorted from them (not recorded which). Receptors originate from a man younger than 30 who had mild COVID-19 (a few samples of this study predate the infection). Cell type and time point are not known. The CDR3 runs from the conserved cysteine through the conserved F or W.

v_call cdr3_aa
TRBV7-2 CASSLVTGTGLREKLFF
TRBV7-8 CASSTRSRGTYNEQFF
TRBV29-1 CSVEDQKDRETQYF
TRBV4-3 CASSHGITDGGPYNEQFF
TRBV4-3 CASSQDRGSPDTQYF
TRBV6-1 CASSEARVGGYTF
TRBV15 CATSSLGLENTGELFF
TRBV7-8 CASSLTWRRGTDTQYF
TRBV4-3 CASSQGGHVLSGGGTDTQYF
TRBV7-2 CASRRTGDRGYGYTF
TRBV6-2/TRBV6-3 CASSPGSYGYTF
TRBV6-5 CASSYSGGGNQPQHF
TRBV4-1 CASSQRAGTGELFF
TRBV9 CASSSTGSAGANVLTF
TRBV9 CASSVVGGFTDTQYF
TRBV3-1 CASSLSGSTSASYNEQFF
TRBV5-1 CASSLTASYEQYF
TRBV20-1 CSAEGDRVVTGELFF
TRBV28 CASSLIPGPSGGYTF
TRBV9 CASSVAAGIRSPLHF
TRBV6-2/TRBV6-3 CASMGSADEQYF
TRBV6-5 CASSYDVTSGGELFF
TRBV7-3 CASSLVQLNMGGYTF
TRBV7-2 CASGGGGLYNEQFF
TRBV6-2/TRBV6-3 CASSRGSSSSYNEQFF
TRBV6-5 CASSPLTGWYGYTF
TRBV6-5 CASSSGFEQFF
TRBV29-1 CSVEEVTAGEQFF
TRBV20-1 CSARDLGQGANSPLHF
TRBV7-2 CASSPVGQVDEQYF
TRBV12-3/TRBV12-4 CASRPEGPRYEQYF
TRBV7-8 CASSLGWGGSTDTQYF
TRBV7-9 CASSLNFDSGANVLTF
TRBV27 CASSLAGQPQHF
TRBV11-2 CASSSRGWGWDTQYF
TRBV6-2/TRBV6-3 CASSYQGPSSYEQYF
TRBV4-3 CASSQDWTSGQETQYF
TRBV20-1 CSARRQGDTEAFF
TRBV4-3 CASSQGDRGTEAFF
TRBV7-6 CASSLEAGGAYNEQFF
TRBV6-5 CASSSGLAGVNQIEQFF
TRBV4-1 CASSQVPAGGQFF
TRBV6-2/TRBV6-3 CASSGLRRETQYF
TRBV7-6 CASSSRPWGTNEKLFF
TRBV7-9 CASSLVGHGYTF